Listed below are T cell receptor beta chains from one sample, sequenced in a study of cytotoxic CD8 clonotypes in ibrutinib-treated CLL. The method was immunoSEQ multiplex PCR; TCRdb's version includes in-frame clones alone and lacks a portion of them. The sample lists over 95,000 clones; about 53% were seen once. Sequencing was performed on PBMCs, taken after 24 months of ibrutinib treatment. Source of these receptors: a human donor with chronic lymphocytic leukemia. Each CDR3 is given with its conserved first and last residue. The D gene is left open where the match is weak.

v_call: TRBV30; d_call: NA; cdr3_aa: CAWSARGSQETQYF
v_call: TRBV18; d_call: NA; cdr3_aa: CASSYQDTQYF
v_call: TRBV10-1; d_call: NA; cdr3_aa: CASSGRGTLYEQYF
v_call: TRBV10-1; d_call: NA; cdr3_aa: CASSGAIGGQETQYF
v_call: TRBV6-6; d_call: NA; cdr3_aa: CASSSSGTTYTGELFF
v_call: TRBV6-1; d_call: NA; cdr3_aa: CASRDYGYTF
v_call: TRBV14; d_call: NA; cdr3_aa: CASSQEPGLEKLFF
v_call: TRBV5-1; d_call: NA; cdr3_aa: CASSAMGLLKETQYF
v_call: TRBV7-2; d_call: NA; cdr3_aa: CASSPPGRSQYF
v_call: TRBV30; d_call: NA; cdr3_aa: CAWSFTGETQYF
v_call: TRBV18; d_call: TRBD2; cdr3_aa: CASSLSSGGADEQFF
v_call: TRBV5-6; d_call: NA; cdr3_aa: CASSSLEGSGETQYF
v_call: TRBV6-6; d_call: NA; cdr3_aa: CASSSTEPYEQYF
v_call: TRBV9; d_call: NA; cdr3_aa: CASTRLGQSYNEQFF
v_call: TRBV10-3; d_call: TRBD2; cdr3_aa: CAISLAGATEQYF
v_call: TRBV4-1; d_call: TRBD1; cdr3_aa: CASSLLPQGAGDKTQYF